Below, one T cell receptor beta chain is given with its context. The record originates from a study of blood T cell repertoires in COVID-19. Authors' processing steps: Reference gene primer amplification gave nucleated cell count estimates. The assay was immunoSEQ multiplex PCR, and TCRdb's table has in-frame clones only and misses some. For V, J and clone size, that table is used; D and trimming come from the DNA. The sample yields 350,000 to 450,000 clones, around 86% seen once. Per germline, CDR1 MNHEY and CDR2 SVGAGI. V lost 6 bases, J lost 4 bases, and 15 bases lay in between. There are 14 residues in the CDR3.

Specimen: peripheral blood. J is TRBJ2-5 and V is TRBV6-5, with D possibly matching TRBD1 (7 bases). The receptor comes from a human donor in a cohort sampled during active COVID-19. In DNA form, the CDR3 reads TGTGCCAGCAGATCTCCAGGGGGGCGAGAGACCCAGTACTTC. This sequence encodes CASRSPGGRETQYF.